This T cell receptor (beta chain) originates from a study of cytomegalovirus exposure and HLA in healthy donors. Trimming removed 1 base from V and 0 bases from J; junction bases left unmatched: 5. Germline V gives CDR1 SGHVS, CDR2 FQNEAQ. This CDR3 has 17 amino acids. The PCR made use of 60 Vbeta and 13 Jbeta primers. Sequencing was performed with immunoSEQ multiplex PCR; in TCRdb, only in-frame clones are kept and a portion is missing. The table has 150,000 to 200,000 clones, 80% seen once. This sequence originates from a woman aged 25 to 39 in good health and CMV-seronegative. The sequenced sample was PBMCs. The V and J genes are TRBV7-8 and TRBJ2-1; 8 positions match TRBD2. This CDR3 is CASSLGVAGSSYNEQFF. CDR3 DNA sequence: TGTGCCAGCAGCTTAGGGGTAGCGGGGAGCTCCTACAATGAGCAGTTCTTC.